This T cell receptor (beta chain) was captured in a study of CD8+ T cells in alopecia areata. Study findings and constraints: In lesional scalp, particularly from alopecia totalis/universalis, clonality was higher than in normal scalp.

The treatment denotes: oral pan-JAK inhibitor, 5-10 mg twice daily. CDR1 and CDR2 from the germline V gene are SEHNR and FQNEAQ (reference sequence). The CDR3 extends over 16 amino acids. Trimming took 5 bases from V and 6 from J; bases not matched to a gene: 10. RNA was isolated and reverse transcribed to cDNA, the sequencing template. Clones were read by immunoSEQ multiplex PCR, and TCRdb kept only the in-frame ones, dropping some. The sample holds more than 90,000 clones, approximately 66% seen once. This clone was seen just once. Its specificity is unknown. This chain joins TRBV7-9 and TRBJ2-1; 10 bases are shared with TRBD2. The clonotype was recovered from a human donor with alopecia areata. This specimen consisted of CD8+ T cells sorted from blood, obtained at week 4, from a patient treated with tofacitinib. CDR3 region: CASSPTIAGGVNEQFF. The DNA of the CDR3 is TGTGCCAGCAGCCCCACGATAGCGGGAGGAGTCAATGAGCAGTTCTTC.